This T cell receptor beta chain was observed in a study of regulatory T cells in long-lasting Graves disease. CDR3 regions were amplified by Arm-PCR using iRepertoire HTBI primers to build TCR beta libraries. TCRdb called the multiplex PCR reads again in MiXCR, with one record for every CDR3 protein. The table includes roughly 560,000 distinct CDR3 sequences, around 15% detected once. V was pared by 4 bases and J by 2 bases, with 12 bases of the junction left unmatched. The CDR3 consists of 18 residues. From germline, CDR1 is SEHNR and CDR2 FQNEAQ (reference sequence). General study findings and limits: Lower TCR diversity was seen in persistent Graves' patients than in newly diagnosed ones.

A word on this clonotype: Its antigen is still unknown.

Time point described: newly diagnosed GD, antithyroid drugs for less than 3 months. Generation of the TCR library employed RNA extracted from PBMCs. The authors diagnosed Graves' disease using American Thyroid Association guidelines. The sample also formed part of further work on T cells in Graves' hyperthyroidism and ophthalmopathy. According to that study: Patients aged 18 to 65 had newly diagnosed hyperthyroidism of under 2 months' duration. Using the HTBI primer set, a first-round RT-PCR was run on the TCR CDR3.

The specimen comprised peripheral blood mononuclear cells (PBMCs), sampled at new diagnosis, from a patient treated with antithyroid drugs. The sequence came from a woman aged 40 to 65 with Graves disease. J is TRBJ2-3 and V is TRBV7-9, with 10 bases identical to TRBD2. CDR3 loop: CASSSSRVLAGYTDTQYF. DNA of the CDR3: TGTGCCAGCAGCTCCTCCCGAGTACTAGCGGGGTACACAGATACGCAGTATTTT. Filled out from reference TRBV7-9 and TRBJ2-3, the complete variable domain reads DTGVSQNPRHKITKRGQNVTFRCDPISEHNRLYWYRQTLGQGPEFLTYFQNEAQLEKSRLLSDRFSAERPKGSFSTLEIQRTEQGDSAMYLCASSSSRVLAGYTDTQYFGPGTRLTVL.